These T cell receptor beta chains were read from a single sample in a study of shared T cell receptors in the human thymus. This table comes from immunoSEQ multiplex PCR, and its TCRdb copy is limited to in-frame clones, with some not included. The sample shows about 660,000 clones, around 87% of them seen only once. These data were also filed under a second study, of human thymus T cells.

Sequencing was carried out using thymocytes. These receptors came from a boy under three years old with a congenital heart defect. The CDR3 runs from the conserved cysteine through the conserved F or W. D genes are given only for firm matches. Size is omitted from some rows. Given values are once, few, many or a class for expanded clones.

J	D	V	size	CDR3	DNA
TRBJ1-2	.	TRBV25-1	.	CASKLRGRVSGYTF	TGTGCCAGCAAATTAAGGGGCAGGGTAAGTGGCTACACCTTC
TRBJ1-1	.	TRBV9	.	CASSPRGLSTEAFF	TGTGCCAGCAGCCCCAGGGGTTTGAGTACTGAAGCTTTCTTT
TRBJ1-6	.	TRBV9	.	CASSVGQDSSPLHF	TGTGCCAGCAGCGTAGGACAGGACAGTTCACCCCTCCACTTT
TRBJ2-7	TRBD1	TRBV28	.	CASSPRDRGFSEQYF	TGTGCCAGCAGTCCCCGGGACAGGGGCTTTTCCGAGCAGTACTTC
TRBJ1-6	.	TRBV2	.	CASSQGLYNSPLHF	TGTGCCAGCAGTCAGGGTCTCTATAATTCACCCCTCCACTTT
TRBJ2-6	TRBD1	TRBV9	.	CASSVDWADRALGEGANVLTF	TGTGCCAGCAGCGTAGATTGGGCGGACAGGGCCCTGGGCGAAGGGGCCAACGTCCTGACTTTC
TRBJ2-1	TRBD2	TRBV2	.	CASRLPGTSVDEQFF	TGTGCCAGCAGGCTACCCGGGACTAGCGTTGATGAGCAGTTCTTC
TRBJ2-3	.	TRBV28	.	CASSLNPYTQYF	TGTGCCAGCAGTTTAAATCCTTATACGCAGTATTTT
TRBJ1-2	TRBD1	TRBV29-1	once	CSVVDRARLTYGYTF	TGCAGCGTAGTGGACAGGGCCCGACTTACTTATGGCTACACCTTC
TRBJ2-7	TRBD1	TRBV27	.	CASSPHFWQGAIYEQYF	TGTGCCAGCAGTCCCCACTTTTGGCAGGGGGCGATCTACGAGCAGTACTTC
TRBJ1-6	.	TRBV19	.	CASRNNDRRAPLHF	TGTGCCAGTCGGAACAATGACCGGCGGGCACCCCTCCACTTT
TRBJ2-7	.	TRBV7-2	.	CASSPDRPGPSYEQYF	TGTGCCAGCAGCCCAGACCGACCGGGTCCCTCCTACGAGCAGTACTTC
TRBJ1-4	.	TRBV25-1	.	CASRSPKTVGEKLFF	TGTGCCAGCAGGTCCCCTAAAACCGTCGGGGAAAAACTGTTTTTT
TRBJ1-1	TRBD1	TRBV11-2	once	CASSLGAGGVYTEAFF	TGTGCCAGCAGCTTAGGGGCAGGGGGCGTATACACTGAAGCTTTCTTT
TRBJ2-5	TRBD2	TRBV9	.	CASSVASWGGETQYF	TGTGCCAGCAGCGTAGCCTCCTGGGGAGGGGAGACCCAGTACTTC
TRBJ2-7	TRBD2	TRBV7-8	.	CASSWSGAGLACSYEQYF	TGTGCCAGCAGCTGGTCAGGCGCGGGACTAGCGTGTTCCTACGAGCAGTACTTC